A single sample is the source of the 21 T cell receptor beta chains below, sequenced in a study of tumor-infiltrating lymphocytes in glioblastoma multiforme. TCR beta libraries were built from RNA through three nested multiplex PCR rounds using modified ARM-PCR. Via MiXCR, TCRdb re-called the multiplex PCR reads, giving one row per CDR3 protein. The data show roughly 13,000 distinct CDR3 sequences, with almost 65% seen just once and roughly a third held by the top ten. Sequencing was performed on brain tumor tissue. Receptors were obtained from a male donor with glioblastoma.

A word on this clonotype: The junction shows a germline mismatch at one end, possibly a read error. CDR3 sequence (DNA): TGTGCCAACAGCGCGTCCGCGGGGGCAACTAATGTAAAACTGTTTTTT. The encoded protein is CANSASAGATNVKLFF. V gene TRBV5-4 combines with J gene TRBJ1-4; D perhaps matches TRBD1 (6 bases). This CDR3 region has 16 residues. CDR1 and CDR2 (germline): SGHNT, YYREEE (reference sequence).

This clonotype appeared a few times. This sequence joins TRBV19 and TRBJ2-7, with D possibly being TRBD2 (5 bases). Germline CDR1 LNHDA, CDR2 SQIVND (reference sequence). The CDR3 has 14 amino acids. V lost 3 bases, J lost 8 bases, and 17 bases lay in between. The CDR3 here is CASSMVGSDFKQYF. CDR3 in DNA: TGTGCCAGTAGTATGGTGGGGAGCGACTTCAAGCAGTACTTC.

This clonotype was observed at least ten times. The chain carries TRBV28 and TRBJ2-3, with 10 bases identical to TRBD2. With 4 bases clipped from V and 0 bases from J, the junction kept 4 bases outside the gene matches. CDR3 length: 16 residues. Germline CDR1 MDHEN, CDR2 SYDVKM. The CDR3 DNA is TGTGCCAGCAGTTCGCTGACTAGCGGGAGCACAGATACGCAGTATTTT. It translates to CASSSLTSGSTDTQYF.

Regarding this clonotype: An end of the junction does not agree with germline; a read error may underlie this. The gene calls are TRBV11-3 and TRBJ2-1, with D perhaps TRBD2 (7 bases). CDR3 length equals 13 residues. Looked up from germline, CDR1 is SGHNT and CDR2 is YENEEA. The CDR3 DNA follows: TGTGCCATCAGCTCGAGGGGGGAGGGTGAGCGATTCTTC. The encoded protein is CAISSRGEGERFF.

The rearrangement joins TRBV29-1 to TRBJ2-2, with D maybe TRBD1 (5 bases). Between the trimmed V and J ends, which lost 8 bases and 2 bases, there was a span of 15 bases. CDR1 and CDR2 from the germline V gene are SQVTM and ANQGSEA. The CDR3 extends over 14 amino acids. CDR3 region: CSRSTELNTGELFF. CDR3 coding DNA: TGCAGCCGATCGACAGAGCTAAACACCGGGGAGCTGTTTTTT.

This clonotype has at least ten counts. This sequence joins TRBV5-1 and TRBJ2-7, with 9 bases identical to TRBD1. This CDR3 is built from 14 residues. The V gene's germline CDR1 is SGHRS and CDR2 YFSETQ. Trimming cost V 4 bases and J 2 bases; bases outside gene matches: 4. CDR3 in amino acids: CASSAGQGPYEQYF. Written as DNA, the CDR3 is TGCGCCAGCAGCGCGGGACAGGGTCCCTACGAGCAGTACTTC.

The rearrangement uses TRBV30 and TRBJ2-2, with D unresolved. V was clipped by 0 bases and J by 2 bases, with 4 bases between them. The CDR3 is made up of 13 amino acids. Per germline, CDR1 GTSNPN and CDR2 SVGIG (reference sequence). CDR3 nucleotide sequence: TGTGCCTGGAGTGTATACAACACCGGGGAGCTGTTTTTT. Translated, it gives CAWSVYNTGELFF.

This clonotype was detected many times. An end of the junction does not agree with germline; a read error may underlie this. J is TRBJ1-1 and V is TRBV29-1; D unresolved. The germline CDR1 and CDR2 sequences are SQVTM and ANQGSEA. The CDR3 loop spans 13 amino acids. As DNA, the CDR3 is TGCAGCGTTGATAGACCAGAGAACACTGTAGCTTTCTTT. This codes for CSVDRPENTVAFF.

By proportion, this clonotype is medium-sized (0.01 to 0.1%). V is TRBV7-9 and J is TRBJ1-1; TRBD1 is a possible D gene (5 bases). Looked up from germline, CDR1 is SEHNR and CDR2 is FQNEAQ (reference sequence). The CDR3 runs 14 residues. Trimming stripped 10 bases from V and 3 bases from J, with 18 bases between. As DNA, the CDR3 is TGTGCCACGGACGAGTCTGGGGCCGACACTGAAGCTTTCTTT. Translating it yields CATDESGADTEAFF.

The CDR3 sequence is CSGGGGTGSGYEQYF. The CDR3 DNA is TGCAGCGGAGGGGGTGGGACAGGGTCCGGCTACGAGCAGTACTTC. This chain uses TRBV29-1 with TRBJ2-7; 9 positions match TRBD1. CDR3 length: 15 amino acids. V lost 7 bases and J lost 3; bases outside the gene matches: 13. CDR1 is SQVTM, CDR2 ANQGSEA, per germline.

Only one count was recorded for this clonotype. For the CDR3, the DNA is TGCGCCAGCAGCACCGGATGGGGACAACCAGAGACCCAGTACTTC. Amino acid sequence: CASSTGWGQPETQYF. The V and J genes are TRBV5-1 and TRBJ2-5, with D perhaps matching TRBD1 (6 bases). CDR3 length: 15 residues. V was trimmed by 4 bases and J by 4 bases, leaving 17 bases between them. Germline CDR1 SGHRS, CDR2 YFSETQ.

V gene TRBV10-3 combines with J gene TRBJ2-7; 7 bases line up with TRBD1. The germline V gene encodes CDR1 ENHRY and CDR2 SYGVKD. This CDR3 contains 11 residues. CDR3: CTLETGWEQYF. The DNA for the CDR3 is TGTACCCTCGAGACAGGGTGGGAGCAGTACTTC.

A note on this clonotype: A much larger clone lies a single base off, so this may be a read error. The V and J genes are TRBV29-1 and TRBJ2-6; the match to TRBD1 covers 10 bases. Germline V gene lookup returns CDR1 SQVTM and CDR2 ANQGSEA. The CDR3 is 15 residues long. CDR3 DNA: TGCAGCGTAGCGGACAGGGGGGCCGGGGCCAACGCCCTGACTTTC. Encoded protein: CSVADRGAGANALTF.

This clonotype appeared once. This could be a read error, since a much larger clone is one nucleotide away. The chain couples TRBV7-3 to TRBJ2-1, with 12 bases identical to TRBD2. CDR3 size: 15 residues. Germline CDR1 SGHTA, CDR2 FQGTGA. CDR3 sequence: CASSGTSGRYDEQFF. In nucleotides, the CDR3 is TGTGCCAGCAGCGGGACTAGCGGGCGCTACGATGAGCAGTTCTTC.

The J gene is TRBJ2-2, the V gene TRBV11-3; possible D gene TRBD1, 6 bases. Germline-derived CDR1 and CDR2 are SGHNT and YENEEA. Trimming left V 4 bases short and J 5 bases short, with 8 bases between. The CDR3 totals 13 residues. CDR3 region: CASSSTGTGELFF. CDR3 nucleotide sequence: TGTGCCAGCAGCTCTACAGGGACCGGGGAGCTGTTTTTT.

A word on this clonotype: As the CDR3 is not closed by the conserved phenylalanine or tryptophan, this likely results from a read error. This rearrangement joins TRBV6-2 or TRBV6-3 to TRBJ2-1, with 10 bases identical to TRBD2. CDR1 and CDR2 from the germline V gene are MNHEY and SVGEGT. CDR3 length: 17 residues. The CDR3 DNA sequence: TGTGCCAGCAGCCGCGCCCCCGGGACTAGCGCCTACACTGAGCAGTTCTTA. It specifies CASSRAPGTSAYTEQFL.

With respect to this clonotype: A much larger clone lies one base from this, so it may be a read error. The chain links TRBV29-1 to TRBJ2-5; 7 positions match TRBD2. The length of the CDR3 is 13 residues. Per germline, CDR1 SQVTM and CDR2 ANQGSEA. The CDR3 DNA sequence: TGCAGCGTTGGCATAGCGGGCAGAGAGATCCAGTACTTC. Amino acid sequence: CSVGIAGREIQYF.

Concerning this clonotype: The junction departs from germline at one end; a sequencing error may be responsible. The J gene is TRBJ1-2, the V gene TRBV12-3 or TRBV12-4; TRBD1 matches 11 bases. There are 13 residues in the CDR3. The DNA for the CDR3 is TGTGCCAGTAGTTGGGACAGGGGGGGTGGCTACACCTTC. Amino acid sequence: CASSWDRGGGYTF.

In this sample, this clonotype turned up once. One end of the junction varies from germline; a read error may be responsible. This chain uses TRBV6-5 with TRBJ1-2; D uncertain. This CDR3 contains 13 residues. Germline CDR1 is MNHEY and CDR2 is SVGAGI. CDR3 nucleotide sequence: TGTGCCAGCAGTACTGGGTTGAACTATGACTACACATTC. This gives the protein CASSTGLNYDYTF.

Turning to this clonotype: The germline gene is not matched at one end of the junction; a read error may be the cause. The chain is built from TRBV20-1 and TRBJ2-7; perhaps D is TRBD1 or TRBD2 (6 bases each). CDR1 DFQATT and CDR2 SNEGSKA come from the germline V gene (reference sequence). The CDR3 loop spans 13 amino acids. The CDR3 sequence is CSAGGGISYEQHF. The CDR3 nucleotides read TGCAGTGCGGGGGGCGGGATCTCCTACGAGCAGCACTTC.

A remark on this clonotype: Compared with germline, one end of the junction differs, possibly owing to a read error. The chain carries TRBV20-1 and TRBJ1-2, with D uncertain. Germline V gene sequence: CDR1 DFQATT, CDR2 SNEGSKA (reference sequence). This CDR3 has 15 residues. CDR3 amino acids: CRARGLAADPYGYTF. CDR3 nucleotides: TGCAGAGCTAGAGGGCTCGCAGCGGACCCCTATGGCTACACCTTC.